These T cell receptor beta chains were read from a single sample in a study of T cell responses to AZD1222 COVID-19 vaccine. This table comes from immunoSEQ multiplex PCR, and its TCRdb copy is limited to in-frame clones, with some not included. The repertoire includes approximately 82,000 clones, 80% to 95% of them detected once, and under 3.5% sits in the top ten. The material sequenced was peripheral blood, taken 28 days after the second AZD1222 dose. The receptor source for this set is an adult who received the AZD1222 COVID-19 vaccine. Both conserved end residues are part of each CDR3. D genes are given only for firm matches. Expanded clones get a size class; other rows say once, few or many, or leave the size out.

j_gene | d_gene | abundance | v_gene | CDR3aa | CDR3nt
TRBJ2-3 | TRBD2 | - | TRBV18 | CASSPRLAVTDTQYF | TGTGCCAGCTCACCGAGACTAGCGGTCACAGATACGCAGTATTTT
TRBJ1-1 | - | - | TRBV11-3 | CASSYQGATLNTEAFF | TGTGCCAGCAGTTATCAGGGAGCTACCTTGAACACTGAAGCTTTCTTT
TRBJ1-4 | TRBD1 | - | TRBV7-6 | CASSSETGGVDEKLFF | TGTGCCAGCAGCTCCGAAACAGGGGGGGTTGATGAAAAACTGTTTTTT
TRBJ1-2 | - | - | TRBV4-1 | CASSPPTGIYGYTF | TGCGCCAGCAGCCCCCCGACAGGAATCTATGGCTACACCTTC
TRBJ2-1 | - | - | TRBV7-9 | CASSFINEQFF | TGTGCCAGCAGCTTTATCAATGAGCAGTTCTTC
TRBJ1-5 | - | once | TRBV18 | CASSRELEMSNQPQHF | TGTGCCAGCTCACGAGAACTGGAGATGAGCAATCAGCCCCAGCATTTT
TRBJ1-4 | TRBD1 | - | TRBV7-3 | CASSPTGQGSTTNEKLFF | TGTGCCAGCAGCCCAACGGGACAGGGATCAACAACTAATGAAAAACTGTTTTTT
TRBJ1-4 | - | - | TRBV25-1 | CASSEWKENEKLFF | TGTGCCAGCAGTGAATGGAAAGAAAATGAAAAACTGTTTTTT
TRBJ2-4 | TRBD2 | - | TRBV7-8 | CASSLGGEDSGGGYIQYF | TGTGCCAGCAGCTTAGGTGGGGAAGATAGCGGGGGAGGATACATTCAGTACTTC
TRBJ1-4 | - | few | TRBV6-5 | CASSLAANEKLFF | TGTGCCAGCAGTTTGGCAGCTAATGAAAAACTGTTTTTT
TRBJ2-3 | TRBD2 | once | TRBV11-3 | CASSPGLAGVRRDTQYF | TGTGCCAGCAGCCCAGGACTAGCGGGGGTCAGGAGGGATACGCAGTATTTT
TRBJ2-3 | TRBD2 | - | TRBV7-7 | CASSLAGGGATDTQYF | TGTGCCAGCAGCTTAGCCGGCGGGGGGGCTACAGATACGCAGTATTTT
TRBJ1-6 | - | - | TRBV6-2/TRBV6-3 | CASSLTRLANSPLHF | TGTGCCAGCAGTTTGACAAGGCTCGCTAATTCACCCCTCCACTTT
TRBJ2-1 | TRBD2 | - | TRBV5-4 | CASSKEGRGPQHEQFF | TGTGCCAGCAGCAAGGAGGGGAGGGGACCTCAACATGAGCAGTTCTTC
TRBJ2-3 | - | - | TRBV19 | CASSPVRGTDTQYF | TGTGCCAGTAGTCCCGTGAGAGGCACAGATACGCAGTATTTT
TRBJ2-1 | TRBD2 | - | TRBV7-2 | CASSQTSGGADEQFF | TGTGCCAGCAGCCAGACTAGCGGGGGGGCCGATGAGCAGTTCTTC
TRBJ1-2 | TRBD1 | - | TRBV28 | CASSSGTGIRGYTF | TGTGCCAGCAGCTCCGGGACAGGGATTAGGGGCTACACCTTC
TRBJ1-1 | - | - | TRBV15 | CATSRDHGGRGTEAFF | TGTGCCACCAGCAGAGATCATGGGGGGCGAGGCACTGAAGCTTTCTTT
TRBJ1-2 | TRBD1 | - | TRBV11-2 | CASSLDPQGYGYTF | TGTGCCAGCAGCTTAGACCCACAGGGGTATGGCTACACCTTC
TRBJ1-5 | - | - | TRBV28 | CASSLPQGWSQPQHF | TGTGCCAGCAGTTTACCGCAGGGGTGGAGTCAGCCCCAGCATTTT
TRBJ2-7 | - | - | TRBV5-5 | CASSEDNSYEQYF | TGTGCCAGCAGCGAAGATAATTCCTACGAGCAGTACTTC
TRBJ2-7 | - | few | TRBV5-1 | CASSRGQLYEQYF | TGCGCCAGCAGCAGGGGACAACTCTACGAGCAGTACTTC
TRBJ2-1 | - | - | TRBV18 | CASSPIGGEQFF | TGTGCCAGCTCACCGATAGGAGGTGAGCAGTTCTTC
TRBJ1-5 | - | - | TRBV6-5 | CASMGVLSNQPQHF | TGTGCCAGCATGGGGGTTTTGAGCAATCAGCCCCAGCATTTT
TRBJ2-5 | TRBD2 | - | TRBV9 | CASSPGTSGGFGTQYF | TGTGCCAGCAGCCCCGGGACTAGCGGGGGGTTTGGGACCCAGTACTTC
TRBJ1-1 | - | - | TRBV28 | CASSLRRNMNTEAFF | TGTGCCAGCAGTTTAAGACGGAACATGAACACTGAAGCTTTCTTT
TRBJ1-5 | - | - | TRBV6-5 | CASNPLGGSNQPQHF | TGTGCCAGCAACCCCTTGGGGGGTAGCAATCAGCCCCAGCATTTT
TRBJ2-7 | - | - | TRBV19 | CASSPRDGSYEQYF | TGTGCCAGTAGTCCCCGGGACGGGAGTTACGAGCAGTACTTC
TRBJ1-5 | - | - | TRBV5-6 | CASSLAGQPQHF | TGTGCCAGCAGCTTGGCCGGCCAGCCCCAGCATTTT
TRBJ2-1 | - | - | TRBV5-8 | CASSLLALGPEGLGYNEQFF | TGTGCCAGCAGCTTGTTGGCCCTAGGCCCTGAGGGACTCGGCTACAATGAGCAGTTCTTC
TRBJ2-6 | - | - | TRBV7-3 | CASSPRGGTGANVLTF | TGTGCCAGCAGCCCCCGAGGAGGAACTGGGGCCAACGTCCTGACTTTC
TRBJ2-5 | - | - | TRBV10-2 | CASSEGLARTQYF | TGCGCCAGCAGTGAGGGGCTAGCGCGGACCCAGTACTTC
TRBJ1-6 | - | - | TRBV12-5 | CASGLGVPHYNSPLHF | TGTGCTAGTGGCCTTGGGGTGCCCCACTATAATTCACCCCTCCACTTT
TRBJ1-1 | - | - | TRBV7-3 | CASSLYGGGMNTEAFF | TGTGCCAGCAGCTTATATGGAGGGGGAATGAACACTGAAGCTTTCTTT
TRBJ2-7 | TRBD1 | - | TRBV11-2 | CASSPGTGGSYEQYF | TGTGCCAGCAGCCCCGGGACAGGGGGTTCCTACGAGCAGTACTTC
TRBJ2-5 | - | - | TRBV28 | CASGYELVKETQYF | TGTGCCAGCGGATATGAACTAGTGAAGGAGACCCAGTACTTC
TRBJ1-2 | TRBD1 | - | TRBV9 | CASSHSGQGNYGYTF | TGTGCCAGCAGCCACTCCGGACAGGGAAACTATGGCTACACCTTC
TRBJ2-1 | - | - | TRBV7-8 | CASSRGGGQGDEQFF | TGTGCCAGCAGCCGAGGGGGGGGCCAGGGTGATGAGCAGTTCTTC
TRBJ1-1 | - | - | TRBV4-1 | CASSHYGGEDTEAFF | TGCGCCAGCAGCCATTACGGTGGCGAGGACACTGAAGCTTTCTTT
TRBJ1-5 | - | few | TRBV27 | CASSLSPRRPVNSNQPQHF | TGTGCCAGCAGTTTATCACCGCGTAGGCCGGTCAATAGCAATCAGCCCCAGCATTTT
TRBJ2-5 | TRBD2 | - | TRBV18 | CASSPLAGVQETQYF | TGTGCCAGCTCACCCCTAGCGGGGGTCCAAGAGACCCAGTACTTC
TRBJ2-3 | - | - | TRBV3-1/TRBV3-2 | CASSQEGGLTDTQYF | TGTGCCAGCAGCCAAGAAGGCGGGCTCACAGATACGCAGTATTTT
TRBJ2-7 | TRBD2 | - | TRBV6-5 | CASSSTSGGPYEQYF | TGTGCCAGCAGCTCGACTAGCGGGGGACCCTACGAGCAGTACTTC
TRBJ2-1 | TRBD2 | - | TRBV20-1 | CSASGLAVYNEQFF | TGCAGTGCTAGTGGCCTAGCGGTTTACAATGAGCAGTTCTTC
TRBJ2-5 | TRBD2 | - | TRBV7-3 | CASSPSGGWSGQETQYF | TGTGCCAGCAGCCCCTCCGGGGGGTGGTCCGGGCAAGAGACCCAGTACTTC
TRBJ1-1 | - | - | TRBV11-3 | CASKCPGQPGGTEAFF | TGTGCCAGCAAATGTCCCGGACAGCCTGGGGGAACTGAAGCTTTCTTT